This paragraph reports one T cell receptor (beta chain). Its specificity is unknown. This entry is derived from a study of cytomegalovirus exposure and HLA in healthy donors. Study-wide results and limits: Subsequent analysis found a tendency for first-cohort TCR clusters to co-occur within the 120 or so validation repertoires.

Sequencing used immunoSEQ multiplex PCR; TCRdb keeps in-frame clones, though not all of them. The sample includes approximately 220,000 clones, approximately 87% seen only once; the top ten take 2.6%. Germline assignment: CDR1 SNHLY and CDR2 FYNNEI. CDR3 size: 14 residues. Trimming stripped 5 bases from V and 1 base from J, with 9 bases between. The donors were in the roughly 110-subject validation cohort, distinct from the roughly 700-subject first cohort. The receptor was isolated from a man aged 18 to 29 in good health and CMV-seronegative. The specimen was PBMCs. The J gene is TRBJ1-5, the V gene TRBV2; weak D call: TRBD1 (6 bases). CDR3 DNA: TGTGCCAGCAGTTATACAGGGAGCAATCAGCCCCAGCATTTT. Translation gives CASSYTGSNQPQHF.